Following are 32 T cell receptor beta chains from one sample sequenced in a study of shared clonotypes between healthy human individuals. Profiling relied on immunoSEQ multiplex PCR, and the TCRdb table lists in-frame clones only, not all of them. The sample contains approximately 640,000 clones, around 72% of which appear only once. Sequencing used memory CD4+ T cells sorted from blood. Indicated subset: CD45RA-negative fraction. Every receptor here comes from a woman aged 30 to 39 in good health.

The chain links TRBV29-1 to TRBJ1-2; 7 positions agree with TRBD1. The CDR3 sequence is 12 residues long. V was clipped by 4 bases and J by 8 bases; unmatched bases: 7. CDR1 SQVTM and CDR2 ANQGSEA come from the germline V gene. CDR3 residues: CSVVPGGGGYTF. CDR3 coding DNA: TGCAGCGTTGTCCCAGGGGGAGGGGGCTACACCTTC.

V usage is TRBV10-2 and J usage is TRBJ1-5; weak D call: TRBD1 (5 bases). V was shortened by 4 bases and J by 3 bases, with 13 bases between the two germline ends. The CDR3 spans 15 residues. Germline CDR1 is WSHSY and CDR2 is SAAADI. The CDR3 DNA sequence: TGCGCCAGCAGTGTTAAGCGACAGTACAATCAGCCCCAGCATTTT. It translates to CASSVKRQYNQPQHF.

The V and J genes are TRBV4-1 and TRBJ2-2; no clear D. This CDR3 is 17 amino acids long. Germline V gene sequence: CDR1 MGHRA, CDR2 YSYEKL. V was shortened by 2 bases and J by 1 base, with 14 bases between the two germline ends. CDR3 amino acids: CASSQPLGLGNTGELFF. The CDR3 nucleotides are TGCGCCAGCAGCCAACCTTTAGGGCTAGGGAACACCGGGGAGCTGTTTTTT.

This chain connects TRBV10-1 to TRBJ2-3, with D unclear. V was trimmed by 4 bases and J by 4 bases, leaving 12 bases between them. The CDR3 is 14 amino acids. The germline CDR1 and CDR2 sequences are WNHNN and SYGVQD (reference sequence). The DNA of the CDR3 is TGCGCCAGCAGTGTCGGGCAGGACGCAGATACGCAGTATTTT. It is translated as CASSVGQDADTQYF.

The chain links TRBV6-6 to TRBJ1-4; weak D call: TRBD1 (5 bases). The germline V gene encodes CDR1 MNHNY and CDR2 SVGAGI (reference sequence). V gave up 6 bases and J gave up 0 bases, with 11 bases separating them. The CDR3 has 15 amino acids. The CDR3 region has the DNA TGTGCCAGCAGAGGGGCAGGGTCAACTAATGAAAAACTGTTTTTT. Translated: CASRGAGSTNEKLFF.

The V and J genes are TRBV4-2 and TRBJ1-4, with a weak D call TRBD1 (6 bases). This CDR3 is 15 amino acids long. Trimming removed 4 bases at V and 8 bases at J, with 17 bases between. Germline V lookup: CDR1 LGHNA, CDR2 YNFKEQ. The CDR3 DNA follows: TGTGCCAGCAGCCCGAATGGGGGGGCTGGGGAAAAACTGTTTTTT. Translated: CASSPNGGAGEKLFF.

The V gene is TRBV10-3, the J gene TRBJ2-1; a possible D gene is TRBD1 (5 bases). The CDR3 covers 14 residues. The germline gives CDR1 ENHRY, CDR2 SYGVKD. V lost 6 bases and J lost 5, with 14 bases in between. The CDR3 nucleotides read TGTGCCATCAGGAGCAGGGAACAAGACAATGAGCAGTTCTTC. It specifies CAIRSREQDNEQFF.

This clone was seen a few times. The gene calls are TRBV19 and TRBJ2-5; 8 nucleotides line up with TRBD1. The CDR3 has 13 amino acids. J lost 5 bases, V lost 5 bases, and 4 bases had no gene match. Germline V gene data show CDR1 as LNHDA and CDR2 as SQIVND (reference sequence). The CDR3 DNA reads TGTGCCAGTAGTGCAGGGGGCGTGGAGACCCAGTACTTC. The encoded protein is CASSAGGVETQYF.

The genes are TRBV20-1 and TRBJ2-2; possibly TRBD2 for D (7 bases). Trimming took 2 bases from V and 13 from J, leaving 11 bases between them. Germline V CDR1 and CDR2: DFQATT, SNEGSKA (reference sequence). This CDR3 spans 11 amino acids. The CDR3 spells CSARSGGGLFF. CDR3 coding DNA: TGCAGTGCTAGATCGGGGGGCGGGCTGTTTTTT.

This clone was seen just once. The CDR3 protein is CSARAPGGQFF. The DNA for the CDR3 is TGCAGTGCTAGAGCTCCCGGGGGGCAGTTCTTC. This chain links TRBV20-1 with TRBJ2-1; tentative D call: TRBD2 (6 bases). This CDR3 has 11 residues. Looked up from germline, CDR1 is DFQATT and CDR2 is SNEGSKA (reference sequence). Trimming shortened V by 1 base and J by 12 bases, and 10 bases separated the two germline ends.

The CDR3 nucleotides are TGTGCCAGCAGTTTAAAGGCAGGTTGGGCCAATCAGCCCCAGCATTTT. The encoded protein is CASSLKAGWANQPQHF. The V gene is TRBV28, the J gene TRBJ1-5, with D uncertain. V was clipped by 2 bases and J by 3 bases, with 14 bases between them. Germline V CDR1 and CDR2: MDHEN, SYDVKM. This CDR3 spans 16 amino acids.

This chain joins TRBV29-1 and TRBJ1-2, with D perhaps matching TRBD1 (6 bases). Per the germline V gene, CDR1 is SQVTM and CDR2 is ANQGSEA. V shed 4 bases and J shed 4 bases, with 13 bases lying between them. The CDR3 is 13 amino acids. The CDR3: CSVVNRAAYGYTF. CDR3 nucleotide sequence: TGCAGCGTTGTAAACAGGGCCGCCTATGGCTACACCTTC.

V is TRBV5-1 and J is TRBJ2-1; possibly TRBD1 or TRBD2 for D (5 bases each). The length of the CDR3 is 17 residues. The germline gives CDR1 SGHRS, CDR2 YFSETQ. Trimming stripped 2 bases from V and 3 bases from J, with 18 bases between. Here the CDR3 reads CASSLETGTTGYNEQFF. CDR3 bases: TGCGCCAGCAGCTTAGAAACCGGGACGACGGGCTACAATGAGCAGTTCTTC.

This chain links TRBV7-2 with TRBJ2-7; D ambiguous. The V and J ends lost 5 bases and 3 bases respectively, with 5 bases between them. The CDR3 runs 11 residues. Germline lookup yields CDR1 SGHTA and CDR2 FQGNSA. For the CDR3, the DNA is TGTGCCAGCAGCCCGAACTACGAGCAGTACTTC. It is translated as CASSPNYEQYF. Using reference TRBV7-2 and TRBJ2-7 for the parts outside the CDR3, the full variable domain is GAGVSQSPSNKVTEKGKDVELRCDPISGHTALYWYRQSLGQGLEFLIYFQGNSAPDKSGLPSDRFSAERTGGSVSTLTIQRTQQEDSAVYLCASSPNYEQYFGPGTRLTVT.

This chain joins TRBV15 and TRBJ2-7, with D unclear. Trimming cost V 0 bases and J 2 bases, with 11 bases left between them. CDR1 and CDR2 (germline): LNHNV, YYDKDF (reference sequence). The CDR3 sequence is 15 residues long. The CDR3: CATSRDRNGAYEQYF. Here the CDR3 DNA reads TGTGCCACCAGCAGAGATCGGAACGGTGCCTACGAGCAGTACTTC.

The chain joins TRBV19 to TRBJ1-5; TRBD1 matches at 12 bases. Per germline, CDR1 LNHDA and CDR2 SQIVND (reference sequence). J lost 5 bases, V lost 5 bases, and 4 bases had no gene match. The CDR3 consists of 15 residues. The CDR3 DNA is TGTGCCAGTAGTTTCGGGACAGGGGGCTATCAGCCCCAGCATTTT. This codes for CASSFGTGGYQPQHF.

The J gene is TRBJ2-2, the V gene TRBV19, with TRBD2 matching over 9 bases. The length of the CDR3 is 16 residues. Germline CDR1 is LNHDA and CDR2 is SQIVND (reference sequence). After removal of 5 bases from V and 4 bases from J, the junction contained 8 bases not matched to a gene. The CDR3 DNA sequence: TGTGCCAGTAGTCCGCTAGCGGGAAGCGTCACCGGGGAGCTGTTTTTT. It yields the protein CASSPLAGSVTGELFF.

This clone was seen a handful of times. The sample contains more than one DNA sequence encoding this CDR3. The CDR3 reads CASSPEFQETQYF. The DNA for the CDR3 is TGTGCCAGCTCACCAGAATTTCAAGAGACCCAGTACTTC. V gene TRBV18 combines with J gene TRBJ2-5; D call uncertain. V was cut by 2 bases and J by 2 bases, with 6 bases left in between. In germline, CDR1 is KGHSH, CDR2 LQKENI. The CDR3 is 13 amino acids.

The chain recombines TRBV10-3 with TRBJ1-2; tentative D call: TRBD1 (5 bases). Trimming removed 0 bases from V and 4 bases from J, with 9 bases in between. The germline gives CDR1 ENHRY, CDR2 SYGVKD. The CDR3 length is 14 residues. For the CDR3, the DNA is TGTGCCATCAGTGAGTCGGGGCAAGTCTATGGCTACACCTTC. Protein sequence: CAISESGQVYGYTF.

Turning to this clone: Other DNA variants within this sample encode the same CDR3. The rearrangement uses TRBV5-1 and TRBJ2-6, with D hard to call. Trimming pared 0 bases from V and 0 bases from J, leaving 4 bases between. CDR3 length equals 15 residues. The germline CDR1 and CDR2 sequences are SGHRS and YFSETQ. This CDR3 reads CASSLGVSGANVLTF. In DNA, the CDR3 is TGCGCCAGCAGCTTGGGAGTCTCTGGGGCCAACGTCCTGACTTTC.

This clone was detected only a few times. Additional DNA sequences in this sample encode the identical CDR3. DNA of the CDR3: TGCGCCAGCAGCCTTACTAGCGGGAGCTACAATGAGCAGTTCTTC. Translating it yields CASSLTSGSYNEQFF. J is TRBJ2-1 and V is TRBV5-1, with TRBD2 matching 11 bases. The CDR3 covers 15 residues. Germline V CDR1 and CDR2: SGHRS, YFSETQ. V lost 4 bases to trimming and J lost 3 bases; unmatched junction nucleotides: 3.

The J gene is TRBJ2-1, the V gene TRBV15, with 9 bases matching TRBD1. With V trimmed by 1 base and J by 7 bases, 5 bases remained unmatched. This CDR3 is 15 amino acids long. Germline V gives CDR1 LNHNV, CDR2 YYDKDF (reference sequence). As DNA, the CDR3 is TGTGCCACCAGCAGAGCCGGGACAGGGAGGAATGAGCAGTTCTTC. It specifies CATSRAGTGRNEQFF.

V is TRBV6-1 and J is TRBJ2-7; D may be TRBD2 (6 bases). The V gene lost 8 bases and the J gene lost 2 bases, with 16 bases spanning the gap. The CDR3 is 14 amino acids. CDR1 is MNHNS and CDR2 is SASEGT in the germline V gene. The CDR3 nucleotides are TGTGCCAGCTACGACGTCGGAGGGACCTACGAGCAGTACTTC. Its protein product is CASYDVGGTYEQYF.

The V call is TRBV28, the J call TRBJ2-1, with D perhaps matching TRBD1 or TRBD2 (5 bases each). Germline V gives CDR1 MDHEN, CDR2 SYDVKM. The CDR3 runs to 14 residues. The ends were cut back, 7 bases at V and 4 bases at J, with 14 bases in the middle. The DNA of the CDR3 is TGTGCCAGCACGGGACGCCGCGGGTACAATGAGCAGTTCTTC. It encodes CASTGRRGYNEQFF.

The CDR3 region has the DNA TGTGCCACCAGCAGCGGAGGGGCACCTTCCGTAGGGCAGTACTTC. It codes for CATSSGGAPSVGQYF. This chain connects TRBV15 to TRBJ2-7; D may be TRBD2 (6 bases). The CDR3 runs to 15 residues. The V and J ends lost 3 bases and 9 bases respectively, with 21 bases between them. Germline loops: CDR1 LNHNV, CDR2 YYDKDF (reference sequence).

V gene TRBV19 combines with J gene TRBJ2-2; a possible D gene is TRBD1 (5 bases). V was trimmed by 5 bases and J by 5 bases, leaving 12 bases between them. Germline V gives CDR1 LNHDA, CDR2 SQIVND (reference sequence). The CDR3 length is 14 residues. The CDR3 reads CASSPRQRTGELFF. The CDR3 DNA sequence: TGTGCCAGTAGTCCCAGACAGAGAACCGGGGAGCTGTTTTTT.

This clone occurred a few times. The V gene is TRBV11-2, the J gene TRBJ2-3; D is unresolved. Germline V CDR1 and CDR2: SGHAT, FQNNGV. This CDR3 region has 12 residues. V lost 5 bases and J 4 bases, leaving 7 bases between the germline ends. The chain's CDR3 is CASSASSDTQYF. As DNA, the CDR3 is TGTGCCAGCAGCGCCAGTTCAGATACGCAGTATTTT.

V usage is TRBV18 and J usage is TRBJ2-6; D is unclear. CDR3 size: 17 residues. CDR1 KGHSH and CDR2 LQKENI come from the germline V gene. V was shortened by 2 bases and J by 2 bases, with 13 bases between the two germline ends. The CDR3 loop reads CASSPTNLPPGANVLTF. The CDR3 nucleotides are TGTGCCAGCTCACCAACAAACCTTCCGCCTGGGGCCAACGTCCTGACTTTC.

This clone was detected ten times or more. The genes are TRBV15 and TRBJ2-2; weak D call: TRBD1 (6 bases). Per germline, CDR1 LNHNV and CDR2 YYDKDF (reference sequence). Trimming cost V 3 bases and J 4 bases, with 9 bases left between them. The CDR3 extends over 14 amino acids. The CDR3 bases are TGTGCCACCAGCAGCCGACAGGTCACCGGGGAGCTGTTTTTT. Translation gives CATSSRQVTGELFF.

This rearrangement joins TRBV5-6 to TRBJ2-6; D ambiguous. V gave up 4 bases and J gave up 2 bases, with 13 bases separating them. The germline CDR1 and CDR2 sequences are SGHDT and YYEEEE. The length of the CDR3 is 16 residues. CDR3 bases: TGTGCCAGCAGCCTCCCTATCTCGCCTGGGGCCAACGTCCTGACTTTC. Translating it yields CASSLPISPGANVLTF.

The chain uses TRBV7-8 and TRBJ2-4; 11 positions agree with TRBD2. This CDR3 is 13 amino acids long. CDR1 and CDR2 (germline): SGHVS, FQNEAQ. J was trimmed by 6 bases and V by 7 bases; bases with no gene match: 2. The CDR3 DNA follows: TGTGCCAGCACACTAGCGGGAGTAAACATTCAGTACTTC. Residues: CASTLAGVNIQYF.

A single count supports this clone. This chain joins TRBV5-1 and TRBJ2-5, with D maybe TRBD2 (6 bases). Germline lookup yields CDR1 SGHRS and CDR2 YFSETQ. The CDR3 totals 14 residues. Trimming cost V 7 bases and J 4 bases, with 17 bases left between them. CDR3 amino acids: CASHLGGAGETQYF. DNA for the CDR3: TGCGCCAGCCATCTGGGGGGAGCTGGAGAGACCCAGTACTTC.